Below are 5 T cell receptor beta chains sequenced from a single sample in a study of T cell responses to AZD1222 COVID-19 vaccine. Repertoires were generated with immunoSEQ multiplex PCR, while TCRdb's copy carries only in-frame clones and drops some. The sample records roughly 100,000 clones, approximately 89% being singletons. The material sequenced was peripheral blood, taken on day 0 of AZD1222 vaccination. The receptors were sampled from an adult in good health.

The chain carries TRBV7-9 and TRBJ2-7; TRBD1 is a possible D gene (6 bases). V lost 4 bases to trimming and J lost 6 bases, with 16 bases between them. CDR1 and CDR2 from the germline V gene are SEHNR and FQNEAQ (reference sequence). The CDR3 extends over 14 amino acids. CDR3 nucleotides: TGTGCCAGCAGCTCCTCCGGGACCAGGGGCGAGCAGTACTTC. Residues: CASSSSGTRGEQYF.

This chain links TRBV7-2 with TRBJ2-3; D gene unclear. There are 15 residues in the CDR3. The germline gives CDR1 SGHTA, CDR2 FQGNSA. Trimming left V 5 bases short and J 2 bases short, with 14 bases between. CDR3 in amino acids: CASSVRTVTTDTQYF. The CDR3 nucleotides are TGTGCCAGCAGCGTCCGGACGGTCACCACAGATACGCAGTATTTT. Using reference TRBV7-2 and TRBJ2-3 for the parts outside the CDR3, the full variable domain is GAGVSQSPSNKVTEKGKDVELRCDPISGHTALYWYRQSLGQGLEFLIYFQGNSAPDKSGLPSDRFSAERTGGSVSTLTIQRTQQEDSAVYLCASSVRTVTTDTQYFGPGTRLTVL.

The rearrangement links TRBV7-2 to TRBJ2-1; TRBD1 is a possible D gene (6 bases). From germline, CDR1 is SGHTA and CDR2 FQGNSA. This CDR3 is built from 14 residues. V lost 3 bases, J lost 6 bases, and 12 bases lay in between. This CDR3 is CASSFDRPRNEQFF. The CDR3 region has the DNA TGTGCCAGCAGCTTCGACAGGCCTCGCAATGAGCAGTTCTTC.

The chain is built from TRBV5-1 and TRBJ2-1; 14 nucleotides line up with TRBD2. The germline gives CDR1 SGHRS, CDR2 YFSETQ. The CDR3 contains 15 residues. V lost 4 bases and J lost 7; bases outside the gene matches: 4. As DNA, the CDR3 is TGCGCCAGCAGCGCGGGACTAGCGGGAGTAAATGAGCAGTTCTTC. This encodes CASSAGLAGVNEQFF.

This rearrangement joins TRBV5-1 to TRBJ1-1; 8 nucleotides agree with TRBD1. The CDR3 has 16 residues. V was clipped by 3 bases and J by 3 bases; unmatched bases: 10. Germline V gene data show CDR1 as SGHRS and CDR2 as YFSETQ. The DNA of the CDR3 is TGCGCCAGCAGCTCGTGGACAGGGAGGCCGGACACTGAAGCTTTCTTT. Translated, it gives CASSSWTGRPDTEAFF.